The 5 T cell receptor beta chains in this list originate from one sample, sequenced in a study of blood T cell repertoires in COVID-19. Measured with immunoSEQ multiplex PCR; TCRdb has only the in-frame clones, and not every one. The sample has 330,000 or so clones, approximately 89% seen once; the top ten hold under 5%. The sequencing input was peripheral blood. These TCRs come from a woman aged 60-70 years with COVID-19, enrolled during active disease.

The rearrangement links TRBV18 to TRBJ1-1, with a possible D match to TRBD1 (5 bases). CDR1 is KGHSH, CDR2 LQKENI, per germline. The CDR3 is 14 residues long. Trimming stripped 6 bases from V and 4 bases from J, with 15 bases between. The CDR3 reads CASSLTGQGTEAFF. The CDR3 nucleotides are TGTGCCAGCTCGCTCACCGGGCAGGGCACTGAAGCTTTCTTT.

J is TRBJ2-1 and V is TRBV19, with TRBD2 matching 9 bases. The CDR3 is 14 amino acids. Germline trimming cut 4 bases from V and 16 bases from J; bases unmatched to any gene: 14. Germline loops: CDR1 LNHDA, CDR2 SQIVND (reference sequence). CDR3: CASSTLGLAGGVFF. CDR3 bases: TGTGCCAGTAGTACCCTCGGACTGGCGGGGGGGGTATTCTTC.

CDR3 sequence (DNA): TGTGCCAGCAGCCGACTAGCGGGGGGTACAGATACGCAGTATTTT. Translation: CASSRLAGGTDTQYF. The chain employs TRBV11-2 and TRBJ2-3; 13 nucleotides align to TRBD2. Germline V gives CDR1 SGHAT, CDR2 FQNNGV. Trimming removed 5 bases from V and 3 bases from J; junction bases left unmatched: 2. This CDR3 spans 15 amino acids.

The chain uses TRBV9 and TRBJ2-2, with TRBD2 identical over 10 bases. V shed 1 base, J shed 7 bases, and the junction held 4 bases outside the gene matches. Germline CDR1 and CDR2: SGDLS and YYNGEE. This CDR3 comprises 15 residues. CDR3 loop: CASSVTSGGVGELFF. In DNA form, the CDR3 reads TGTGCCAGCAGCGTAACGAGCGGGGGGGTCGGGGAGCTGTTTTTT.

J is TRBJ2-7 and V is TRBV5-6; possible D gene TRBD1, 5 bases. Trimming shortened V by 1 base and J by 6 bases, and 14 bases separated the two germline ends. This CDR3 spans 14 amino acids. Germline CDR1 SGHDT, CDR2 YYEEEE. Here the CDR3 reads CASSLTGWGLEQYF. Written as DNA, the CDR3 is TGTGCCAGCAGCTTGACAGGATGGGGCCTCGAGCAGTACTTC.